In its sample, the clone carrying this T cell receptor beta chain was seen a few times. These data originate in a study of blood T cell repertoires in COVID-19. The table came from immunoSEQ multiplex PCR; TCRdb's copy has only in-frame clones and leaves some out. In the table there are more than 200,000 clones, about four fifths of which are singletons. The CDR3 has 12 amino acids. The TCR sequence derives from a woman between 35 and 50 years old with active or convalescent COVID-19. The chain employs TRBV21-1 and TRBJ1-2; the D call in the table, TRBD1, was not verified against the DNA. TRBV21-1 is designated a pseudogene. The sequencing sample was made of peripheral blood. CDR3 DNA: TGTGCCAGCAGCGAACAGGGGGGAGGCTACACCTTC. Translating it yields CASSEQGGGYTF.